This T cell receptor (beta chain) was observed in a study of beta chain features in type 1 diabetes. This clone was observed a handful of times. Reverse transcription of all isolated RNA meant that expressed TCRB transcripts were sequenced. Profiled with immunoSEQ multiplex PCR; TCRdb holds only in-frame clones, not every one. The table includes about 410,000 clones, approximately 15% detected once. CDR1 and CDR2 (germline): SQVTM, ANQGSEA. The V end lost 5 bases, the J end lost 0 bases, and 11 bases lay between the germline ends. The CDR3 has 14 residues. The chain employs TRBV29-1 and TRBJ2-1; D perhaps matches TRBD1 (6 bases). The sequenced sample was naive CD4+ T cells from blood. The TCR was taken from a man aged 30 to 39 in good health. DNA of the CDR3: TGCAGCGTTCCTCAGGGGAGCTCCTACAATGAGCAGTTCTTC. It specifies CSVPQGSSYNEQFF.